A selection of T cell receptor beta chains follows, all from one sample in a study of CD8+CD57+ T cells in acquired aplastic anemia. TCRdb re-analysed the reads in MiXCR, keeping a single row per CDR3 protein. Among about 290,000 distinct CDR3 sequences listed, 45% to 65% were seen once. Sequenced: sorted CD4+, CD8+, or CD8+CD57+ T cells (not recorded which) from PBMCs. The receptors shown here come from a human donor with aplastic anemia. Each CDR3 is given with its conserved first and last residue. A D gene is named only where the DNA matches it firmly. Part of the rows lack a size; the others show once, few, many or a class for expanded clones.

J,size,length,D,V,DNA,CDR3
TRBJ2-1,many,15,TRBD1,TRBV7-2,TGTGCCAGCAGCTTAAGGGACAGAGACACGGACGAGCAGTTCTTC,CASSLRDRDTDEQFF
TRBJ2-7,.,13,.,TRBV9,TGTGCCAGCAGCTTAACCATATCCTACGAGCAGTACTTC,CASSLTISYEQYF
TRBJ1-1,.,13,.,TRBV7-9,TGTGCCAGCAGCTTTTTGGGGGAAGCCGAAGCTTTCTTT,CASSFLGEAEAFF
TRBJ1-4,.,17,.,TRBV10-3,TGTGCCATCAGTGCCAAGACTAGCGGGTCTATCAATGAAAAACTGTTTTTT,CAISAKTSGSINEKLFF
TRBJ2-7,few,14,.,TRBV7-6,TGTGCCAGCAGCCAATTAGGTCCGGCGGACGAGCAGTACTTC,CASSQLGPADEQYF
TRBJ2-1,.,17,TRBD2,TRBV7-6,TGTGCCAGCAGCTCCAGAGTTGCAGCGGGAGGGTCGAATGAGCAGTTCTTC,CASSSRVAAGGSNEQFF
TRBJ2-5,many,15,.,TRBV5-1,TGCGCCAGCAGCTTGGGTGGGTCCCCCCAAGAGACCCAGTACTTC,CASSLGGSPQETQYF
TRBJ1-1,.,19,.,TRBV19,TGTGCCAGTAGTCCATGGGCCAGTTGGGGGGCAGCCCAAGAAGCTGAAGCTTTCTTT,CASSPWASWGAAQEAEAFF
TRBJ1-3,many,14,.,TRBV11-1,TGTGCCAGCAGCCCTACCTACTCTGGAAACACCATATATTTT,CASSPTYSGNTIYF
TRBJ1-1,.,15,.,TRBV9,TGTGCCAGCAGCCAAGGTGGAGGGGGGGACACTGAAGCTTTCTTT,CASSQGGGGDTEAFF
TRBJ2-3,.,13,.,TRBV2,TGTGCCAGCAACCAATTAAGGCGGGATACGCAGTATTTT,CASNQLRRDTQYF
TRBJ1-1,once,13,.,TRBV3-1,TGTGCCAGCAGCTACGGACAGCACACTGAAGCTTTCTTT,CASSYGQHTEAFF
TRBJ1-1,.,16,TRBD1,TRBV20-1,TGCAGTGCTAGAGATGAGTCCAGGGGGATCTCCACTGAAGCTTTCTTT,CSARDESRGISTEAFF
TRBJ1-2,.,14,TRBD1,TRBV5-6,TGTGCCAGCAACGAACGGGACAGGGGCTATGGCTACACCTTC,CASNERDRGYGYTF
TRBJ2-6,.,15,.,TRBV25-1,TGTGCCAGCAGTGAATCAGGGCCCGGGGCCAACGTCCTGACTTTC,CASSESGPGANVLTF
TRBJ1-6,.,14,.,TRBV7-4,TGTGCCAGCAGCGTAGCTGCTACTGACTCACCCCTCCACTTT,CASSVAATDSPLHF
TRBJ2-5,.,14,.,TRBV5-6,TGTGCCAGCAGCTCCGCAGGGTATCAAGAGACCCAGTACTTC,CASSSAGYQETQYF
TRBJ1-1,.,12,.,TRBV25-1,TGTGCCAGCAGCGGTGCATTGGGAGCGGCTTTCTTT,CASSGALGAAFF
TRBJ2-1,.,16,TRBD2,TRBV2,TGTGCCAGCAGAGAAGGGCTAGCGGGGGTTTACAATGAGCAGTTCTTC,CASREGLAGVYNEQFF
TRBJ1-2,many,12,.,TRBV12-3/TRBV12-4,TGTGCCAGCAGTTTCTCAGGGAGCGGCTACACCTTC,CASSFSGSGYTF
TRBJ1-3,.,15,.,TRBV29-1,TGCAGCGTGGGCGATGGGACGGGCTCTGGAAACACCATATATTTT,CSVGDGTGSGNTIYF
TRBJ2-6,many,18,TRBD1,TRBV6-6,TGTGCCAGCAGTTCTGGACAGGGCCGTTCCTCTGGGGCCAACGTCCTGACTTTC,CASSSGQGRSSGANVLTF
TRBJ2-7,.,13,TRBD1,TRBV10-3,TGTGCCATCAGCGAGGGACAGGGGGGCGAGCAGTACTTC,CAISEGQGGEQYF
TRBJ1-2,many,13,TRBD1,TRBV20-1,TGCAGTGCTACATCTCCAGGGGGCTATGGCTACACCTTC,CSATSPGGYGYTF
TRBJ2-3,.,13,.,TRBV20-1,TGCAGTGCTGCCGCCCCTATCACAGACACGCAGTATTTT,CSAAAPITDTQYF
TRBJ1-6,.,15,TRBD1,TRBV2,TGTGCCAGCAATGTCGGGACAGTCGGTAATTCACCCCTCCACTTT,CASNVGTVGNSPLHF
TRBJ2-1,.,15,TRBD2,TRBV10-3,TGTGCCATCAGTGGCGGGACTAGCGGGGGGGGTAGGGCGTTCTTC,CAISGGTSGGGRAFF
TRBJ1-5,few,14,.,TRBV20-1,TGCAGTGCTGCGGACAGTCATAGCAATCAGCCCCAGCATTTT,CSAADSHSNQPQHF
TRBJ2-7,.,15,.,TRBV7-8,TGTGCCAGCAGCTTAGCTGCGGCAGGGTCCTACGAGCAGTACTTC,CASSLAAAGSYEQYF
TRBJ1-6,many,15,.,TRBV7-8,TGTGCCAGCAGCTTAGCTGGGGACTGGGATTCACCCCTCCACTTT,CASSLAGDWDSPLHF
TRBJ2-7,.,15,TRBD1,TRBV7-9,TGCGCCAGCAGCCAAGATATGACAGGGACCTACGAGCAGTACTTC,CASSQDMTGTYEQYF
TRBJ2-3,many,16,TRBD2,TRBV20-1,TGCAGTGCTAGAGATCCCCAGCGGGGAAGCACAGATACGCAGTATTTT,CSARDPQRGSTDTQYF
TRBJ2-1,many,14,.,TRBV5-1,TGCGCCAGCACCATGGACAAGGCCTACAATGAGCAGTTCTTC,CASTMDKAYNEQFF
TRBJ2-7,.,13,TRBD2,TRBV29-1,TGCAGCGTTGAGCTAGCGGGTGGGTACGAGCAGTACTTC,CSVELAGGYEQYF
TRBJ1-1,many,15,.,TRBV14,TGTGCCAGCAGCCAAGATGCGGGTTTTACCACTGAAGCTTTCTTT,CASSQDAGFTTEAFF
TRBJ2-1,once,14,TRBD1,TRBV12-3/TRBV12-4,TGTGCCAGCAGTTTAGGACAGGGGGCCGATGAGCAGTTCTTC,CASSLGQGADEQFF
TRBJ2-3,many,15,TRBD2,TRBV2,TGTGCCAGTTCACTAGCGGGAGGGCTCACAGATACGCAGTATTTT,CASSLAGGLTDTQYF
TRBJ1-6,.,15,TRBD1,TRBV20-1,TGCAGTGCTAGAGATAACAGGGGGAATGATTCACCCCTCCACTTT,CSARDNRGNDSPLHF
TRBJ1-3,.,16,.,TRBV4-1,TGTGCCAGCAGCCAAGGAGGAGGGGCGAGAGGAAACACCATATATTTT,CASSQGGGARGNTIYF
TRBJ1-1,many,13,.,TRBV20-1,TGCAGTGCTAGTTTACCTATGCGGACTGAAGCTTTCTTT,CSASLPMRTEAFF
TRBJ2-5,.,14,.,TRBV12-3/TRBV12-4,TGTGCCAGCAGATTTAGCGGACACCAAGAGACCCAGTACTTC,CASRFSGHQETQYF
TRBJ2-3,few,11,.,TRBV10-3,TGTGCCATCAGTGAGCAGGATACGCAGTATTTT,CAISEQDTQYF
TRBJ2-7,.,16,TRBD2,TRBV12-3/TRBV12-4,TGTGCCAGCAGTTTGGCGCTAGCGGGGTTATCCTACGAGCAGTACTTC,CASSLALAGLSYEQYF
TRBJ2-7,many,15,.,TRBV25-1,TGTGCCAGCAGTGAAGGGGGGAGTAGAACCTACGAGCAGTACTTC,CASSEGGSRTYEQYF
TRBJ1-6,.,14,.,TRBV2,TGTGCCAGCAGCCTCAGTTTCAGGGACTCACCCCTCCACTTT,CASSLSFRDSPLHF
TRBJ2-2,many,15,TRBD1,TRBV6-1,TGTGCCAGCGAGACAGGGGGCGCTGGCACCGGGGAGCTGTTTTTT,CASETGGAGTGELFF
TRBJ2-4,.,16,TRBD1,TRBV7-9,TGTGCCAGCAGCCCGAGGACAGGGAAAGCCAAAAACATTCAGTACTTC,CASSPRTGKAKNIQYF
TRBJ2-6,few,16,.,TRBV15,TGTGCCACGGCACCGGGCGAAAGCTCTGGGGCCAACGTCCTGACTTTC,CATAPGESSGANVLTF
TRBJ1-5,many,15,.,TRBV5-1,TGCGCCAGTAAACCAGGGGTTTGGAGCAATCAGCCCCAGCATTTT,CASKPGVWSNQPQHF
TRBJ1-1,.,12,.,TRBV29-1,TGCAGCGTTGTGGCAGATCGAACTGAAGCTTTCTTT,CSVVADRTEAFF
TRBJ2-3,many,13,.,TRBV5-8,TGTGCCAGCTACGGCCAGGGCACAGATACGCAGTATTTT,CASYGQGTDTQYF
TRBJ2-1,.,16,.,TRBV7-9,TGTGCCAGCAGCCCACGCTTTGAGGGGGGATCGCCAGCCGGGGTCTTC,CASSPRFEGGSPAGVF